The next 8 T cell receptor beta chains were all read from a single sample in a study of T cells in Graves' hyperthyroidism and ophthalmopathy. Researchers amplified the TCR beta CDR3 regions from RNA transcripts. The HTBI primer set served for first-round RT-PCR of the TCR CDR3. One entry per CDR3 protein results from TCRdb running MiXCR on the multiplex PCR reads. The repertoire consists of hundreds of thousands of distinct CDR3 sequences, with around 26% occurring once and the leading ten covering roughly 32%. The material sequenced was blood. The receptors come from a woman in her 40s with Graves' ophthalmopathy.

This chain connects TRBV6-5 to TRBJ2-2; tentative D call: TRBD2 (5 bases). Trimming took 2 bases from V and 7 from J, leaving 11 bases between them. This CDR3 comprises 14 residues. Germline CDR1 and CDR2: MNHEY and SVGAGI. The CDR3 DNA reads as TGTGCCAGCAGTTACGAGGGTTTTGGCGGGGAGCTGTTTTTT. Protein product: CASSYEGFGGELFF.

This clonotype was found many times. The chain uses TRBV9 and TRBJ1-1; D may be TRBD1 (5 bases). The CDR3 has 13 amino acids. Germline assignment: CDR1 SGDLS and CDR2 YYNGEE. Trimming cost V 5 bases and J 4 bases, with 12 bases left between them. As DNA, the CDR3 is TGTGCCAGCAGGGGGGGGGGTGGCACTGAAGCTTTCTTT. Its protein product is CASRGGGGTEAFF.

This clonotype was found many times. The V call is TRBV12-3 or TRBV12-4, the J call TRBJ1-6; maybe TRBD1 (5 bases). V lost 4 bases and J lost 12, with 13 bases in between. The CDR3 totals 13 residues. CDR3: CASSYGGAVPLHF. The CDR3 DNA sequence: TGTGCCAGCAGTTATGGGGGAGCGGTACCCCTCCACTTT.

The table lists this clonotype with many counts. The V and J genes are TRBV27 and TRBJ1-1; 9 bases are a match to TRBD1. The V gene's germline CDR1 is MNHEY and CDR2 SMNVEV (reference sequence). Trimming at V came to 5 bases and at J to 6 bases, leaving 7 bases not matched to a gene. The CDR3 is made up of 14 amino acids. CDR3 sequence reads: CASSPTGGWSEAFF. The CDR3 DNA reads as TGTGCCAGCAGTCCGACAGGGGGTTGGTCTGAAGCTTTCTTT.

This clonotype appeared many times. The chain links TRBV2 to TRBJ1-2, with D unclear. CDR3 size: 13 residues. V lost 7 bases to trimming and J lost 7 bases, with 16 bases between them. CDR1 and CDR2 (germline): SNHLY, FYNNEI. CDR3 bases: TGTGCCAGCACTTTGGGAAGGGTGGGTGGCTACACCTTC. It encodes CASTLGRVGGYTF.

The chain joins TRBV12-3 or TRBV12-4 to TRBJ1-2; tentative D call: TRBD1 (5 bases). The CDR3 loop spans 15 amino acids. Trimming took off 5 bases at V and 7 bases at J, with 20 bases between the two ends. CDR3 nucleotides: TGTGCCAGCAGTCCCCCGACAGAGCTTACGCGTGGCTACACCTTC. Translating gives CASSPPTELTRGYTF.

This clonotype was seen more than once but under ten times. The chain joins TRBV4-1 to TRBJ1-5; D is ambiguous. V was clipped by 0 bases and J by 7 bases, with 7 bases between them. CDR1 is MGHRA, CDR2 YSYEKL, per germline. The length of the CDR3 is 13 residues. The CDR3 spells CASSQDGVQPQHF. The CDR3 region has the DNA TGCGCCAGCAGCCAAGATGGGGTACAGCCCCAGCATTTT.

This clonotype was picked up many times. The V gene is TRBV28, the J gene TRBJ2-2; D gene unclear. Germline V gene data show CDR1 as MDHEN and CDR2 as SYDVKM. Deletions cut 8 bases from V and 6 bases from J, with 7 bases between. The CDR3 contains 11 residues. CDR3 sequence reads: CASHVSGELFF. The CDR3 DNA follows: TGTGCCAGCCACGTCTCCGGGGAGCTGTTTTTT.